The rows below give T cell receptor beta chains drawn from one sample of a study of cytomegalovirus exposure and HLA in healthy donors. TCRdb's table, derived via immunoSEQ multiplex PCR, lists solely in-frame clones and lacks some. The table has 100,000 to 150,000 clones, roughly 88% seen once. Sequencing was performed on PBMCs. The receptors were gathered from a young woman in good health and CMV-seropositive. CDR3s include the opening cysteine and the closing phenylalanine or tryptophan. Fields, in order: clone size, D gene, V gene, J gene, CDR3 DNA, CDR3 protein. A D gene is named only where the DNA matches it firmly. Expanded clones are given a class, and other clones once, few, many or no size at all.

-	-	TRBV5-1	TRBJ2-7	TGCGCCAGCAGCCCGTGGACTAACTCCTACGAGCAGTACTTC	CASSPWTNSYEQYF
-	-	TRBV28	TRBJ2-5	TGTGCCAGCAGTTTATCGGGTGGTGAGACCCAGTACTTC	CASSLSGGETQYF
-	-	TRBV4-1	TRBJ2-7	TGCGCCAGCAGCCAAGCCGCGGGGGCGGACTACGAGCAGTACTTC	CASSQAAGADYEQYF
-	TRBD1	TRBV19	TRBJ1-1	TGTGCCAGTAGTGTCGACAGGGACACTGGAGCTTTCTTT	CASSVDRDTGAFF
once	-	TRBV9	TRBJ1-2	TGTGCCAGCAGCCCCCCGGACAGACTTAACTATGGCTACACCTTC	CASSPPDRLNYGYTF
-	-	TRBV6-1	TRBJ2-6	TGTGCCAGCAGTGCCAGGGGTACTGGGGCCAACGTCCTGACTTTC	CASSARGTGANVLTF
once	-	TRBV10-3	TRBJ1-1	TGTGCCATCACCCCGGGGGGGGGCACTGAAGCTTTCTTT	CAITPGGGTEAFF
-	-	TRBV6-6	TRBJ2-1	TGTGCCAGCAGTTACGGGCTGGAGGGTAATGAGCAGTTCTTC	CASSYGLEGNEQFF
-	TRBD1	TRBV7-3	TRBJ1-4	TGTGCCAGCAGCTTAATGGGACAGTGGGATGAAAAACTGTTTTTT	CASSLMGQWDEKLFF
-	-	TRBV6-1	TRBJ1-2	TGTGCCAGCAGTGAAAGGCAGGCGAACTATGGCTACACCTTC	CASSERQANYGYTF
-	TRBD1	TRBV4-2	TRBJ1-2	TGTGCCAGCAGCCAAGAAGCGGCAGGGGGCGGTAACTATGGCTACACCTTC	CASSQEAAGGGNYGYTF
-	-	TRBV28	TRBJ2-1	TGTGCCAGCAGTTTATCGCAGGGGGGCTACAATGAGCAGTTCTTC	CASSLSQGGYNEQFF
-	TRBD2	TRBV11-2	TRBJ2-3	TGTGCCAGCAGCTTTAACCTAGCGGGGGATACGCAGTATTTT	CASSFNLAGDTQYF
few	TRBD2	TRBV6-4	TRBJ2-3	TGTGCCAGCAGTGAAAGCGGGGGGGCAGATACGCAGTATTTT	CASSESGGADTQYF
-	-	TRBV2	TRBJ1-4	TGTGCCAGCAGGGTCGGGACAAGAACTAATGAAAAACTGTTTTTT	CASRVGTRTNEKLFF
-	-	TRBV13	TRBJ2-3	TGTGCCAGCAGCGGGGGGACTAGCACAGATACGCAGTATTTT	CASSGGTSTDTQYF